This TCR beta chain was identified in a study of patients and donors after allogeneic stem cell transplantation. The CDR3 runs to 13 residues. Germline CDR1 is KGHDR and CDR2 is SFDVKD. V dropped 3 bases and J dropped 4 bases, with 8 bases sitting between them. TCRdb reprocessed the RT-PCR reads with MiXCR, giving one entry per CDR3 protein. The data show about 400,000 distinct CDR3 sequences, roughly 16% seen once. This clonotype has more than one count but fewer than ten. The clonotype originates from a human donor who was either an allogeneic HSCT recipient or a stem cell or donor lymphocyte infusion donor (not recorded which). It is not recorded whose cells these are; they may come from a transplant donor. What was sequenced was blood, either unsorted or a sorted T cell fraction (not recorded which). The chain couples TRBV24-1 to TRBJ2-5; D not certain. For the CDR3, the DNA is TGTGCCACCAGTGATCCCAACCGAGAGACCCAGTACTTC. Encoded protein: CATSDPNRETQYF.